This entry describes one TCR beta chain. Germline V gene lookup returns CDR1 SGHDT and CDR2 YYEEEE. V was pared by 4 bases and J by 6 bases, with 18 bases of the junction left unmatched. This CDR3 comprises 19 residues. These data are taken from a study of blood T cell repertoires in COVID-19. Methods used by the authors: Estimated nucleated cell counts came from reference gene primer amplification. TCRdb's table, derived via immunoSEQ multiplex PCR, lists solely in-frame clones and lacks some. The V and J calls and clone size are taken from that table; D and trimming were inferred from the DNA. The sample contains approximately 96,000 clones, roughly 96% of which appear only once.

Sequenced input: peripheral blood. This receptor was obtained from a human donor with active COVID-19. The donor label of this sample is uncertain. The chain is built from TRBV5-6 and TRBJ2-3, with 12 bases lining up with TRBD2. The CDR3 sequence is CASSPPWLAGGLVVDTQYF. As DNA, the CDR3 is TGTGCCAGCAGCCCGCCGTGGCTAGCGGGAGGGCTGGTGGTTGATACGCAGTATTTT. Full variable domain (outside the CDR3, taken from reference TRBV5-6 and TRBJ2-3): DAGVTQSPTHLIKTRGQQVTLRCSPKSGHDTVSWYQQALGQGPQFIFQYYEEEERQRGNFPDRFSGHQFPNYSSELNVNALLLGDSALYLCASSPPWLAGGLVVDTQYFGPGTRLTVL.